The 30 T cell receptor beta chains reported below all come from one sample, sequenced in a study of blood T cells in healthy people across ages. A sample-barcoded 5' primer and a J-beta primer mix were used in a second PCR of roughly 7 to 11 cycles. From the 5' RACE reads, TCRdb called clonotypes with MiXCR, one entry per CDR3 protein. The sample includes about 750,000 distinct CDR3 sequences, approximately 55% of them seen just once. Sequenced input: blood. All receptors derive from an elderly man in good health.

Only a few counts were recorded for this clonotype. The V gene is TRBV5-1, the J gene TRBJ2-5, with TRBD1 matching 10 bases. CDR1 and CDR2 (germline): SGHRS, YFSETQ. The CDR3 consists of 14 residues. With V trimmed by 4 bases and J by 4 bases, 4 bases remained unmatched. In nucleotides, the CDR3 is TGCGCCAGCAGCGTGGACAGGGGGGTAGAGACCCAGTACTTC. This translates into CASSVDRGVETQYF.

The chain recombines TRBV18 with TRBJ1-2; TRBD1 might be the D (5 bases). This CDR3 has 15 amino acids. CDR1 and CDR2 from the germline V gene are KGHSH and LQKENI. The V and J ends lost 4 bases and 4 bases respectively, with 16 bases between them. CDR3 nucleotide sequence: TGTGCCAGCTCACAACGGGACGCCCTACCCTATGGCTACACCTTC. Amino acids: CASSQRDALPYGYTF.

The CDR3 protein is CASSRLESGETQYF. The DNA of the CDR3 is TGTGCCAGCAGTCGTCTGGAATCAGGAGAGACCCAGTACTTC. The J gene is TRBJ2-5, the V gene TRBV27; D remains ambiguous. CDR1 MNHEY and CDR2 SMNVEV come from the germline V gene (reference sequence). Trimming removed 5 bases from V and 4 bases from J, with 14 bases in between. The CDR3 loop spans 14 amino acids.

The genes are TRBV28 and TRBJ2-5; possibly TRBD1 for D (6 bases). With the DNA end fitting TRBJ2-7 better, the J assignment may be wrong. CDR1 is MDHEN and CDR2 is SYDVKM in the germline V gene. The CDR3 totals 14 residues. CDR3 residues: CASSPGELRGEQYF. The CDR3 DNA reads as TGTGCCAGCAGCCCAGGGGAACTCCGCGGCGAGCAGTACTTC.

This clonotype was seen only a few times. The chain carries TRBV24-1 and TRBJ2-3; D not resolved. There are 14 residues in the CDR3. CDR1 is KGHDR, CDR2 SFDVKD, per germline. Trimming stripped 1 base from V and 2 bases from J, with 6 bases between. The CDR3 sequence: CATSDFPPTDTQYF. CDR3 DNA sequence: TGTGCCACCAGTGATTTCCCCCCCACAGATACGCAGTATTTT.

V and J are TRBV4-1 and TRBJ2-2; D gene uncertain. The germline V and J ends were trimmed by 1 base and 3 bases, with 9 bases remaining between them. CDR3 length: 15 amino acids. In germline, CDR1 is MGHRA, CDR2 YSYEKL. Written as DNA, the CDR3 is TGCGCCAGCAGCCAAGCTGGCGGTCACACCGGGGAGCTGTTTTTT. It translates to CASSQAGGHTGELFF.

This clonotype was counted a single time. The chain employs TRBV5-1 and TRBJ2-5; tentatively, D is TRBD2 (5 bases). V gave up 3 bases and J gave up 9 bases, with 9 bases separating them. The CDR3 contains 11 residues. In germline, CDR1 is SGHRS, CDR2 YFSETQ. Here the CDR3 DNA reads TGCGCCAGCAGCTCGGGGATGGCCCAGTACTTC. Amino acids: CASSSGMAQYF. The whole variable domain, filled in from reference TRBV5-1 and TRBJ2-5, reads KAGVTQTPRYLIKTRGQQVTLSCSPISGHRSVSWYQQTPGQGLQFLFEYFSETQRNKGNFPGRFSGRQFSNSRSEMNVSTLELGDSALYLCASSSGMAQYFGPGTRLLVL.

The V and J genes are TRBV3-1 and TRBJ2-3, with 14 bases identical to TRBD2. V was clipped by 1 base and J by 3 bases; unmatched bases: 3. The CDR3 has 17 amino acids. Germline values: CDR1 LGHDT, CDR2 YNNKEL (reference sequence). CDR3 sequence (DNA): TGTGCCAGCAGCCAAGGGGGACTAGCGGGAGAAACAGATACGCAGTATTTT. It encodes CASSQGGLAGETDTQYF.

This chain links TRBV2 with TRBJ2-3; D not resolved. Trimming shortened V by 6 bases and J by 4 bases, and 11 bases separated the two germline ends. The length of the CDR3 is 13 residues. The germline V gene has CDR1 SNHLY and CDR2 FYNNEI. The CDR3 sequence is CASSSFRADTQYF. CDR3 nucleotide sequence: TGTGCCAGCAGCTCATTTAGAGCAGATACGCAGTATTTT.

V usage is TRBV12-3 or TRBV12-4 and J usage is TRBJ1-4; no reliable D call. Trimming took off 3 bases at V and 0 bases at J, with 11 bases between the two ends. This CDR3 comprises 16 residues. CDR3 sequence reads: CASSFRFRTTNEKLFF. In DNA form, the CDR3 reads TGTGCCAGCAGTTTCCGTTTTAGAACAACTAATGAAAAACTGTTTTTT.

The chain has TRBV20-1 and TRBJ2-1; no clear D. In germline, CDR1 is DFQATT, CDR2 SNEGSKA (reference sequence). The CDR3 runs to 13 residues. Trimming removed 0 bases from V and 5 bases from J, with 8 bases in between. The chain's CDR3 is CSARESRDNEQFF. For the CDR3, the DNA is TGCAGTGCTAGAGAGAGTAGGGACAATGAGCAGTTCTTC.

This sequence joins TRBV20-1 and TRBJ2-1; 8 bases align to TRBD2. J was trimmed by 7 bases and V by 5 bases; bases with no gene match: 16. Germline CDR1 DFQATT, CDR2 SNEGSKA (reference sequence). CDR3 length: 16 amino acids. CDR3 amino acids: CSARPRSTSAGNEQFF. Written as DNA, the CDR3 is TGCAGTGCTCGCCCCCGTTCGACTAGCGCAGGGAATGAGCAGTTCTTC.

The V call is TRBV20-1, the J call TRBJ2-1; 7 bases fit TRBD2. CDR3 size: 15 residues. V lost 2 bases, J lost 5 bases, and 9 bases stayed unmatched. Germline CDR1 DFQATT, CDR2 SNEGSKA (reference sequence). The CDR3 protein is CSARNPSGLNNEQFF. The CDR3, as DNA: TGCAGTGCTAGAAACCCTAGCGGACTGAACAATGAGCAGTTCTTC.

The chain links TRBV27 to TRBJ1-2; D is unresolved. CDR3 length: 15 residues. Between the trimmed V and J ends, which lost 0 bases and 5 bases, there was a span of 13 bases. The V gene's germline CDR1 is MNHEY and CDR2 SMNVEV (reference sequence). The CDR3 DNA is TGTGCCAGCAGTTTATCAGCTGTGGGTGCTTATGGCTACACCTTC. Its translation: CASSLSAVGAYGYTF.

This clonotype was counted at least ten times. The genes are TRBV7-2 and TRBJ2-1; the D gene is possibly TRBD2 (5 bases). Germline CDR1 SGHTA, CDR2 FQGNSA. The CDR3 runs 13 residues. The V gene lost 5 bases and the J gene lost 4 bases, with 9 bases spanning the gap. The CDR3 sequence: CASSDRTYNEQFF. The CDR3 DNA is TGTGCCAGCAGCGACCGGACTTACAATGAGCAGTTCTTC.

The V and J genes are TRBV21-1 and TRBJ2-5; TRBD2, as called in the table, went unchecked against the DNA. TRBV21-1 is classified as a pseudogene. The CDR3 covers 17 residues. The CDR3 protein is CASSKSEGCVWGETQYF. Written as DNA, the CDR3 is TGTGCCAGCAGCAAATCGGAGGGCTGCGTATGGGGGGAGACCCAGTACTTC.

The genes are TRBV24-1 and TRBJ2-1, with D maybe TRBD2 (6 bases). Deletions cut 2 bases from V and 10 bases from J, with 8 bases between. Germline V gives CDR1 KGHDR, CDR2 SFDVKD. The CDR3 is made up of 12 amino acids. CDR3 in amino acids: CATSDSREEQFF. CDR3 DNA: TGTGCCACCAGTGATTCCCGGGAGGAGCAGTTCTTC.

A single count supports this clonotype. V and J are TRBV7-2 and TRBJ2-1; D is perhaps TRBD2 (6 bases). CDR1 and CDR2 from the germline V gene are SGHTA and FQGNSA. The CDR3 has 16 residues. V lost 2 bases to trimming and J lost 0 bases, with 11 bases between them. In nucleotides, the CDR3 is TGTGCCAGCAGCTTACCTCGGGACTTCTCCTACAATGAGCAGTTCTTC. This sequence encodes CASSLPRDFSYNEQFF.

This clonotype was picked up a small number of times. The gene calls are TRBV3-1 and TRBJ2-3; no clear D. The CDR3 runs to 12 residues. Trimming removed 0 bases from V and 12 bases from J, with 10 bases in between. The V gene's germline CDR1 is LGHDT and CDR2 YNNKEL (reference sequence). DNA of the CDR3: TGTGCCAGCAGCCAAGATCAGCGCTCCCAGTATTTT. Encoded protein: CASSQDQRSQYF.

The chain employs TRBV7-3 and TRBJ2-3; 8 nucleotides align to TRBD2. With 2 bases clipped from V and 0 bases from J, the junction kept 7 bases outside the gene matches. This CDR3 region has 17 residues. Germline V gene sequence: CDR1 SGHTA, CDR2 FQGTGA. The CDR3 DNA reads as TGTGCCAGCAGCTTAGGCCTGGCTAGCGGGAGCACAGATACGCAGTATTTT. This encodes CASSLGLASGSTDTQYF. The entire variable domain, with the rest obtained from reference TRBV7-3 and TRBJ2-3, is as follows: GAGVSQTPSNKVTEKGKYVELRCDPISGHTALYWYRQSLGQGPEFLIYFQGTGAADDSGLPNDRFFAVRPEGSVSTLKIQRTERGDSAVYLCASSLGLASGSTDTQYFGPGTRLTVL.

This clonotype occurred many times. J is TRBJ2-3 and V is TRBV27; 10 bases are a match to TRBD1. The germline V gene encodes CDR1 MNHEY and CDR2 SMNVEV (reference sequence). Unmatched junction bases numbered 10, after V lost 7 bases and J lost 6 bases. The CDR3 covers 15 residues. The CDR3 DNA reads TGTGCCAGCAAGACAGGGGGCTTACCGACGGATACGCAGTATTTT. Its protein product is CASKTGGLPTDTQYF.

This chain joins TRBV20-1 and TRBJ2-7; 9 nucleotides agree with TRBD2. CDR3 length: 15 amino acids. V lost 0 bases and J lost 7; bases outside the gene matches: 10. Germline-derived CDR1 and CDR2 are DFQATT and SNEGSKA (reference sequence). CDR3 sequence (DNA): TGCAGTGCTAGAGATTCAGCGGGAGGTCTCTGGGAGCAGTACTTC. Encoded protein: CSARDSAGGLWEQYF.

The chain links TRBV9 to TRBJ2-4, with D possibly being TRBD1 or TRBD2 (5 bases each). Near its end, the DNA agrees better with TRBJ2-7, so the J call may be wrong. CDR3 size: 14 residues. Germline CDR1 SGDLS, CDR2 YYNGEE. The CDR3 loop reads CASSVGTGVYEQYF. The CDR3 region has the DNA TGTGCCAGCAGCGTCGGGACCGGAGTATACGAGCAGTACTTC.

The J gene is TRBJ2-1, the V gene TRBV5-4; 13 bases line up with TRBD2. The J segment lost 8 bases and the V segment lost 4 bases, leaving 12 bases of the junction unmatched. CDR1 is SGHNT, CDR2 YYREEE, per germline (reference sequence). This CDR3 region has 17 residues. CDR3 loop: CASSPGTSGNRFYEQFF. Written as DNA, the CDR3 is TGTGCCAGCAGCCCCGGGACTAGCGGGAACCGGTTCTATGAGCAGTTCTTC.

The rearrangement joins TRBV5-1 to TRBJ2-3; either TRBD1 or TRBD2 may supply D (5 bases each). CDR3 length: 16 residues. The V end was cut by 4 bases, the J end by 4 bases, with 19 bases between. Looked up from germline, CDR1 is SGHRS and CDR2 is YFSETQ. DNA for the CDR3: TGCGCCAGCAGCCCGAGCACGGGACGTCGGGCAGATACGCAGTATTTT. This sequence encodes CASSPSTGRRADTQYF. The complete variable domain, with remaining parts taken from reference TRBV5-1 and TRBJ2-3, reads KAGVTQTPRYLIKTRGQQVTLSCSPISGHRSVSWYQQTPGQGLQFLFEYFSETQRNKGNFPGRFSGRQFSNSRSEMNVSTLELGDSALYLCASSPSTGRRADTQYFGPGTRLTVL.

The chain is built from TRBV7-8 and TRBJ2-1; TRBD2 agrees at 8 bases. Trimming cost V 6 bases and J 2 bases; bases outside gene matches: 6. Germline V CDR1 and CDR2: SGHVS, FQNEAQ. The CDR3 runs 15 residues. DNA for the CDR3: TGTGCCAGCAGATTGACTAGCGCCGCCTACAATGAGCAGTTCTTC. This sequence encodes CASRLTSAAYNEQFF.

The CDR3 DNA is TGTGCCAGCAGCTTAATGGTCTACGAGCAGTACTTC. As protein: CASSLMVYEQYF. The rearrangement links TRBV11-2 to TRBJ2-7; D gene unclear. The CDR3 spans 12 residues. V was shortened by 2 bases and J by 3 bases, with 5 bases between the two germline ends. Germline CDR1 and CDR2: SGHAT and FQNNGV.

This clonotype was seen repeatedly, ten times or more. The CDR3 sequence: CASSLAGTGAYEQYF. DNA of the CDR3: TGCGCCAGCAGCTTGGCCGGGACAGGAGCCTACGAGCAGTACTTC. The chain carries TRBV5-1 and TRBJ2-7; the match to TRBD1 covers 8 bases. J lost 2 bases, V lost 0 bases, and 4 bases had no gene match. Germline loops: CDR1 SGHRS, CDR2 YFSETQ. The CDR3 extends over 15 amino acids.

V gene TRBV20-1 combines with J gene TRBJ2-5; weak D call: TRBD2 (5 bases). The ends were cut back, 6 bases at V and 11 bases at J, with 28 bases in the middle. The V gene's germline CDR1 is DFQATT and CDR2 SNEGSKA (reference sequence). CDR3 size: 15 residues. CDR3 DNA: TGCAGTGCCGTCGACGCGGGTCACCAATACAATGAGCAGTACTTC. This codes for CSAVDAGHQYNEQYF.

V is TRBV10-3 and J is TRBJ2-1; the D call may be TRBD1 or TRBD2 (5 bases each). The CDR3 spans 18 residues. V dropped 5 bases and J dropped 1 base, with 21 bases sitting between them. Germline assignment: CDR1 ENHRY and CDR2 SYGVKD. The CDR3 spells CAISTRVPGDVSYNEQFF. The CDR3, as DNA: TGTGCCATCAGTACCAGGGTACCCGGGGATGTTTCCTACAATGAGCAGTTCTTC.